Sequencing of this T cell receptor beta chain was carried out in a study of vaccination and CD4 T cells after COVID-19. Study details: Controls had a CEFX pool, an HIV-1 Nef pool, or no peptide added.

As regards this clonotype: What it binds is not known.

The CDR3 length is 14 residues. Germline V gives CDR1 SNHLY, CDR2 FYNNEI. The ends were cut back, 7 bases at V and 3 bases at J, with 16 bases in the middle. Once obtained from cultured CD4+ T cells, the DNA was sequenced using the Oncomine TCR Beta short-read assay. TCRdb re-analysed the PCR reads in MiXCR, keeping a single row per CDR3 protein. Of 12,000 to 15,000 distinct CDR3 sequences listed, 25% to 35% are singletons. The treatment was: roughly 11-day PBMC culture with coronavirus spike peptide pools or control peptides (ViraFEST assay). Sample: cultured CD4+ T cells from blood. The genes are TRBV2 and TRBJ2-7; D unresolved. This TCR derives from a human donor with COVID-19. CDR3 DNA: TGTGCCAGCAAAATGAACAACAACGACTACGAGCAGTACTTC. This codes for CASKMNNNDYEQYF.